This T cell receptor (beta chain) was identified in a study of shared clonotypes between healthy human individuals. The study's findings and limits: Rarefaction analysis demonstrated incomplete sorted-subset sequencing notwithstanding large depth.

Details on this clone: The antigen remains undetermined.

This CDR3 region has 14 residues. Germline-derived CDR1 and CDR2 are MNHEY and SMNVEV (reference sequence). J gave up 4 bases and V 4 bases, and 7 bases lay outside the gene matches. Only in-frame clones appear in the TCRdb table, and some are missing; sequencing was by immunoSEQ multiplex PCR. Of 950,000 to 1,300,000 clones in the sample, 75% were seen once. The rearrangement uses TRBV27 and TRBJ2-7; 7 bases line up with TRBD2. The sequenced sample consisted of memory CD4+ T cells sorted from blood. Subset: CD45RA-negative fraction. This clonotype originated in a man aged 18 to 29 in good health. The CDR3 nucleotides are TGTGCCAGCAGTTACGGCGGGAGTCGGTACGAGCAGTACTTC. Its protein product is CASSYGGSRYEQYF.